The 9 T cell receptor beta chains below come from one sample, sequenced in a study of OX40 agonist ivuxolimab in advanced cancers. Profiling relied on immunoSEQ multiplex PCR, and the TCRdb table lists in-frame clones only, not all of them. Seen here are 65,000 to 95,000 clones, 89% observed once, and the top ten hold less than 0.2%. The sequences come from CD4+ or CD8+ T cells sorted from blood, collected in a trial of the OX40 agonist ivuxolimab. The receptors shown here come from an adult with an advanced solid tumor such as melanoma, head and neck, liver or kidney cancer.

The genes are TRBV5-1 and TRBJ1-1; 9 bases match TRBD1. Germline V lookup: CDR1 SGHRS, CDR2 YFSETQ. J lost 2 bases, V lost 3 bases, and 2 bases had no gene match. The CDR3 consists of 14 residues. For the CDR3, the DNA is TGCGCCAGCAGCTCGACAGGGGGTAACACTGAAGCTTTCTTT. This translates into CASSSTGGNTEAFF.

CDR3 amino acids: CASSKLTNQPQHF. In DNA form, the CDR3 reads TGTGCCAGCAGCAAACTTACAAATCAGCCCCAGCATTTT. V and J are TRBV6-6 and TRBJ1-5; the D is unclear. CDR3 length: 13 amino acids. The germline V gene has CDR1 MNHNY and CDR2 SVGAGI (reference sequence). V dropped 6 bases and J dropped 4 bases, with 10 bases sitting between them.

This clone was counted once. The CDR3 region is CASSVDGGTFNQPQHF. CDR3 DNA sequence: TGTGCCAGCAGCGTAGATGGAGGAACCTTCAATCAGCCCCAGCATTTT. The J gene is TRBJ1-5, the V gene TRBV9; D call uncertain. CDR1 and CDR2 from the germline V gene are SGDLS and YYNGEE. CDR3 length: 16 amino acids. The ends were cut back, 0 bases at V and 3 bases at J, with 13 bases in the middle.

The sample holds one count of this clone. CDR3 DNA sequence: TGTGCCTGGAGTGTAAAGGTGCGGGGCAATCAGCCCCAGCATTTT. It yields the protein CAWSVKVRGNQPQHF. The V gene is TRBV30, the J gene TRBJ1-5, with no clear D. Per the germline V gene, CDR1 is GTSNPN and CDR2 is SVGIG (reference sequence). The length of the CDR3 is 15 residues. V was shortened by 0 bases and J by 2 bases, with 11 bases between the two germline ends.

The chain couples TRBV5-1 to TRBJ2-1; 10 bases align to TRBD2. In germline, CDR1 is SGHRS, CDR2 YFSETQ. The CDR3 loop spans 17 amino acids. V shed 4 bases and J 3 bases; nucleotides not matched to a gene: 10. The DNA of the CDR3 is TGCGCCAGCAGCCCGCCCCAGCGGGGGGGCGTCTACAATGAGCAGTTCTTC. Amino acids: CASSPPQRGGVYNEQFF.

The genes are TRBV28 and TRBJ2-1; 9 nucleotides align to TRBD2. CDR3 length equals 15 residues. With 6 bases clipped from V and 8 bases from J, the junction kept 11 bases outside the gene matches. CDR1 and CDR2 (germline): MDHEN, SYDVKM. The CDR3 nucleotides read TGTGCCAGCAGCCCCTGGGCGGGGGGGCCCGATGAGCAGTTCTTC. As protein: CASSPWAGGPDEQFF.

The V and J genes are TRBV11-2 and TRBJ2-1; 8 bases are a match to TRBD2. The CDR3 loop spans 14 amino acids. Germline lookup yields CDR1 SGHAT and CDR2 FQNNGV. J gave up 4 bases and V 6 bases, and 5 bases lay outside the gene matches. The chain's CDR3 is CASRGVAGYNEQFF. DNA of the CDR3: TGTGCCAGCAGGGGGGTAGCGGGGTACAATGAGCAGTTCTTC.

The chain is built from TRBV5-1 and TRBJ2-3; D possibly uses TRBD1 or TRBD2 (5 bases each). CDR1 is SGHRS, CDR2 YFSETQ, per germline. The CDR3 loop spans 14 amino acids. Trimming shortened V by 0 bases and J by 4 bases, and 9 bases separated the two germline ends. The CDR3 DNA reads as TGCGCCAGCAGCTTGGGGGACCCCGCAGATACGCAGTATTTT. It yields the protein CASSLGDPADTQYF.

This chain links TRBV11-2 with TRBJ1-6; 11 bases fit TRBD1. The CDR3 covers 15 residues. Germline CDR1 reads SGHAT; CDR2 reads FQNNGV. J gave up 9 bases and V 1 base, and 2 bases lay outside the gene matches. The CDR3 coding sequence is TGTGCCAGCAGCTTAGGGGGACAGGGGGGTTCACCCCTCCACTTT. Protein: CASSLGGQGGSPLHF.